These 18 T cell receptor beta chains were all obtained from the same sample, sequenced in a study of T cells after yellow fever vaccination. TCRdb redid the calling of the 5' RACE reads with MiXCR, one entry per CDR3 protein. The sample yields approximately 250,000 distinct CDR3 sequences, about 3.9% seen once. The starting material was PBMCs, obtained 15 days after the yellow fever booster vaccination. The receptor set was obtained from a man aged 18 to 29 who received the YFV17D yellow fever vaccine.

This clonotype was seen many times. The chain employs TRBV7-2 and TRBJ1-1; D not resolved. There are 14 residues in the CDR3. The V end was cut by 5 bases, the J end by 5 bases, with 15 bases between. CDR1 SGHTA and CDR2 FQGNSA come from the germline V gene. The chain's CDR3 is CASSPVSVRTEAFF. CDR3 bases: TGTGCCAGCAGCCCAGTGTCAGTCAGGACTGAAGCTTTCTTT.

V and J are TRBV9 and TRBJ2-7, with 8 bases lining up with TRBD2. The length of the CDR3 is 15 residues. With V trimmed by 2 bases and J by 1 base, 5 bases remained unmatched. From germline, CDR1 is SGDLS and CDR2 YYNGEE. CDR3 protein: CASSVASGPSYEQYF. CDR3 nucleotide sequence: TGTGCCAGCAGCGTCGCTAGCGGGCCGTCCTACGAGCAGTACTTC. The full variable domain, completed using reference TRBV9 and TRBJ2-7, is DSGVTQTPKHLITATGQRVTLRCSPRSGDLSVYWYQQSLDQGLQFLIQYYNGEERAKGNILERFSAQQFPDLHSELNLSSLELGDSALYFCASSVASGPSYEQYFGPGTRLTVT.

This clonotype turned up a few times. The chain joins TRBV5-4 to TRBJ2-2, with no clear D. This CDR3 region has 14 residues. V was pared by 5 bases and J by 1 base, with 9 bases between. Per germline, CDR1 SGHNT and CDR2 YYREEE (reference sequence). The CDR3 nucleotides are TGTGCCAGCAGTCAACGACTGAACACCGGGGAGCTGTTTTTT. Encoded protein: CASSQRLNTGELFF.

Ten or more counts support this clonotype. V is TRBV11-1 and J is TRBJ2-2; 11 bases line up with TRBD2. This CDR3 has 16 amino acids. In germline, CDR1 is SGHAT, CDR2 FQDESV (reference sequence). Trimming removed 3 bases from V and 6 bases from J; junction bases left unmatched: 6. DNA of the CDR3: TGTGCCAGCAGCTTCTCACTAGCGGGGGAGGCCGGGGAGCTGTTTTTT. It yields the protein CASSFSLAGEAGELFF.

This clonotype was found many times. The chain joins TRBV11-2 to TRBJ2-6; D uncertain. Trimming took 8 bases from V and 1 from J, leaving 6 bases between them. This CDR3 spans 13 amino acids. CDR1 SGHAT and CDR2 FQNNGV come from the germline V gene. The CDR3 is CASVFSGANVLTF. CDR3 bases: TGTGCCAGCGTGTTTTCTGGGGCCAACGTCCTGACTTTC.

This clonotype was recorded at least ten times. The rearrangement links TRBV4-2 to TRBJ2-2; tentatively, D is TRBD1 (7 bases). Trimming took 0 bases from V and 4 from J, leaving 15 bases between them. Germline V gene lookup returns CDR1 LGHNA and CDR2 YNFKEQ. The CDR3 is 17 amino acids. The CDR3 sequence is CASSQEVGTAGTGELFF. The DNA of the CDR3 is TGTGCCAGCAGCCAAGAAGTGGGGACAGCGGGCACCGGGGAGCTGTTTTTT.

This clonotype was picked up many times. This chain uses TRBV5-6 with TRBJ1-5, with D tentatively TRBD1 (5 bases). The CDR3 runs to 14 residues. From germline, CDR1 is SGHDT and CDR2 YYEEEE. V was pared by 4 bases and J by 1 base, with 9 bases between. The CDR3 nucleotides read TGTGCCAGCAGCCCGGGACCCAGCAATCAGCCCCAGCATTTT. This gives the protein CASSPGPSNQPQHF.

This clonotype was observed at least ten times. The DNA of the CDR3 is TGCGCCAGCAGCCCCGGGATTGGGGATTCACCCCTCCACTTT. Amino acid sequence: CASSPGIGDSPLHF. The genes are TRBV5-1 and TRBJ1-6; no clear D gene. Germline assignment: CDR1 SGHRS and CDR2 YFSETQ. The CDR3 has 14 residues. The V and J ends lost 4 bases and 8 bases respectively, with 13 bases between them.

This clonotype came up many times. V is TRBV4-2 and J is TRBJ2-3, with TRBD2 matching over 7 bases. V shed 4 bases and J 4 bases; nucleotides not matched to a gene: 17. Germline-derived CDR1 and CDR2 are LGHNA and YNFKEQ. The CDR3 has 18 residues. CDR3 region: CASSPPSLVSGASDTQYF. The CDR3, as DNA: TGTGCCAGCAGCCCCCCTTCTCTGGTAAGCGGGGCTTCAGATACGCAGTATTTT.

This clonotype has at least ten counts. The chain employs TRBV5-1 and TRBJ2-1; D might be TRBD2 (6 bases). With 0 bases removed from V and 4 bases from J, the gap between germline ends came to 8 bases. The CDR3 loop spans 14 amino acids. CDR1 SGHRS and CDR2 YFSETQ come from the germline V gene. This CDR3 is CASSLGTTYNEQFF. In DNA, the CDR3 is TGCGCCAGCAGCTTGGGGACTACTTACAATGAGCAGTTCTTC. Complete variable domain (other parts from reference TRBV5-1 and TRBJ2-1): KAGVTQTPRYLIKTRGQQVTLSCSPISGHRSVSWYQQTPGQGLQFLFEYFSETQRNKGNFPGRFSGRQFSNSRSEMNVSTLELGDSALYLCASSLGTTYNEQFFGPGTRLTVL.

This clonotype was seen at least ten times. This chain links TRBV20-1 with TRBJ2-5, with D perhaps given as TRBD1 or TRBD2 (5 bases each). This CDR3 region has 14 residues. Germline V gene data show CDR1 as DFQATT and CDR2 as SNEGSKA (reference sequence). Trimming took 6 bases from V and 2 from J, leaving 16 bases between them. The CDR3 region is CSARGSRLQETQYF. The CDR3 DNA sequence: TGCAGTGCGAGGGGTTCTAGACTTCAAGAGACCCAGTACTTC.

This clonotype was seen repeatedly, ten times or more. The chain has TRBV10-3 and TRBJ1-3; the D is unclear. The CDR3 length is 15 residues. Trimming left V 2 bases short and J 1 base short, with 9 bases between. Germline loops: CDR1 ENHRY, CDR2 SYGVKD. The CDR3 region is CAISEPDISGNTIYF. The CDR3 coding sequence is TGTGCCATCAGTGAGCCCGACATTTCTGGAAACACCATATATTTT.

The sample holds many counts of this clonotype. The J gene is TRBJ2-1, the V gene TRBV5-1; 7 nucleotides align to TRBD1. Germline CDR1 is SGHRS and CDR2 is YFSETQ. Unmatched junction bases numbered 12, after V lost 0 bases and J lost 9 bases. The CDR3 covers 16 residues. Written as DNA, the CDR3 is TGCGCCAGCAGCTTGGGGGCAGGGGGACACGAAGGTGAGCAGTTCTTC. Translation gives CASSLGAGGHEGEQFF.

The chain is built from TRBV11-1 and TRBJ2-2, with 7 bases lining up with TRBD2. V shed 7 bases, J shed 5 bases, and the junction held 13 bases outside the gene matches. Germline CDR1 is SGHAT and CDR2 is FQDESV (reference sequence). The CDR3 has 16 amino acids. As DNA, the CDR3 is TGTGCCAGCACCGGGAGTGAGCGGGGAGGGACCGGGGAGCTGTTTTTT. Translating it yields CASTGSERGGTGELFF. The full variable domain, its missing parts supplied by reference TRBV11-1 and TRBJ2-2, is EAEVAQSPRYKITEKSQAVAFWCDPISGHATLYWYRQILGQGPELLVQFQDESVVDDSQLPKDRFSAERLKGVDSTLKIQPAELGDSAMYLCASTGSERGGTGELFFGEGSRLTVL.

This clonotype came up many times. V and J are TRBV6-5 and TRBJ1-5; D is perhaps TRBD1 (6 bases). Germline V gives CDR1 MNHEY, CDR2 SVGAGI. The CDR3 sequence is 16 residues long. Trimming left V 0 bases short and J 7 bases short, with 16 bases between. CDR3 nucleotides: TGTGCCAGCAGTTACTCGATTTCGCCAGGGGACCAGCCCCAGCATTTT. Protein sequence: CASSYSISPGDQPQHF.

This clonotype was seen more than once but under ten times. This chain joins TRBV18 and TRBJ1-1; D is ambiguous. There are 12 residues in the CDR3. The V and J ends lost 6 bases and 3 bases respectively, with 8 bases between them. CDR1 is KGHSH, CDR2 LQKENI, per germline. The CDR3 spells CASSEEDTEAFF. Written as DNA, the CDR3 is TGTGCCAGCTCCGAAGAAGACACTGAAGCTTTCTTT.

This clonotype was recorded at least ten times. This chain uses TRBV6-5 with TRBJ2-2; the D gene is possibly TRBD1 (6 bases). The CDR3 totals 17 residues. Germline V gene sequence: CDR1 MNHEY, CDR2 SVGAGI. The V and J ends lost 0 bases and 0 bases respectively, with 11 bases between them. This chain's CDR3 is CASSYSSTGPNTGELFF. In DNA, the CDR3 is TGTGCCAGCAGTTACTCGAGCACAGGGCCGAACACCGGGGAGCTGTTTTTT.

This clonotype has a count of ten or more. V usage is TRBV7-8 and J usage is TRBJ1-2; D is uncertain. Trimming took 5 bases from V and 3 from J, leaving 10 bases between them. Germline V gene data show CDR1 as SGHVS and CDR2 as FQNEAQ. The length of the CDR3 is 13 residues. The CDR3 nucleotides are TGTGCCAGCAGCCCCCGGGAAGACTATGGCTACACCTTC. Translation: CASSPREDYGYTF.